This TCR beta chain was obtained from a study of cytomegalovirus exposure and HLA in healthy donors. Amplification used 60 Vbeta primers and 13 Jbeta primers. Sequencing used immunoSEQ multiplex PCR; TCRdb keeps in-frame clones, though not all of them. The top ten clones hold less than 2% of a sample with about 150,000 clones, roughly 79% of them seen once. Germline loops: CDR1 SGHRS, CDR2 YFSETQ. The V end was cut by 2 bases, the J end by 6 bases, with 15 bases between. CDR3 length: 14 residues. The sequencing input was PBMCs. This clonotype was sampled from a man aged 40-49 years in good health and CMV-seronegative. The chain links TRBV5-1 to TRBJ2-7; D is possibly TRBD2 (5 bases). CDR3 coding DNA: TGCGCCAGCAGCTTCGGGGTACGCCTGGGCGAGCAGTACTTC. Its protein product is CASSFGVRLGEQYF.